These T cell receptor beta chains were read from a single sample in a study of OX40 agonist ivuxolimab in advanced cancers. Assay: immunoSEQ multiplex PCR; the TCRdb copy retains only in-frame clones and omits some. The sample holds some 70,000 clones, approximately 89% seen once. Sequences were derived from CD4+ or CD8+ T cells sorted from blood, sampled in a trial of the OX40 agonist ivuxolimab. The receptor source for this set is an adult with an advanced solid tumor such as melanoma, head and neck, liver or kidney cancer. The CDR3 runs from the conserved cysteine through the conserved F or W. Each record gives: J gene, D gene, V gene, clone size, CDR3 protein, CDR3 DNA. The D gene is left open where the match is weak. A clone size is listed for some rows: how often the clone was seen (once, few, many), or a class if it is expanded.

TRBJ1-5 | . | TRBV6-1 | . | CASSLDLIQPQHF | TGTGCCAGCAGTCTTGATCTTATTCAGCCCCAGCATTTT
TRBJ1-2 | . | TRBV7-9 | . | CASSLETGGPAF | TGTGCCAGCAGCTTAGAGACGGGCGGACCGGCCTTC
TRBJ1-2 | . | TRBV5-1 | . | CASSPGRGAAGYTF | TGCGCCAGCAGCCCTGGACGGGGGGCCGCTGGCTACACCTTC
TRBJ1-1 | . | TRBV5-6 | . | CASSLSANTEAFF | TGTGCCAGCAGCTTGTCTGCGAACACTGAAGCTTTCTTT
TRBJ1-5 | . | TRBV7-9 | . | CASSLDLGGGGNQPQHF | TGTGCCAGCAGCTTGGACCTAGGGGGTGGAGGCAATCAGCCCCAGCATTTT
TRBJ2-7 | . | TRBV2 | . | CASGILPGEGYEQYF | TGTGCCAGCGGAATCCTCCCAGGGGAGGGCTACGAGCAGTACTTC
TRBJ2-5 | TRBD1 | TRBV5-1 | . | CASSVQGAGGETQYF | TGCGCCAGCAGCGTACAGGGGGCCGGCGGAGAGACCCAGTACTTC
TRBJ2-2 | . | TRBV15 | . | CATSLGQNIEGELFF | TGTGCCACCAGCTTAGGTCAGAATATAGAAGGGGAGCTGTTTTTT
TRBJ2-3 | . | TRBV20-1 | . | CSPASTDTQYF | TGCAGTCCCGCGAGCACAGATACGCAGTATTTT
TRBJ2-5 | . | TRBV27 | . | CASSSPLEYQETQYF | TGTGCCAGCAGTTCCCCGCTAGAGTACCAAGAGACCCAGTACTTC
TRBJ1-2 | . | TRBV6-1 | . | CASSVSGGSYGYTF | TGTGCCAGCAGTGTTAGCGGCGGCTCCTATGGCTACACCTTC
TRBJ1-2 | TRBD1 | TRBV5-4 | once | CASSPGGHPAVTF | TGTGCCAGCAGCCCAGGGGGACACCCCGCGGTCACCTTC
TRBJ2-7 | . | TRBV5-4 | . | CASSYEGPSYEQYF | TGTGCCAGCAGCTATGAGGGGCCCTCCTACGAGCAGTACTTC
TRBJ2-3 | . | TRBV10-3 | . | CAISEYQRADTQYF | TGTGCCATCAGTGAATATCAACGGGCAGATACGCAGTATTTT
TRBJ2-1 | TRBD2 | TRBV11-2 | . | CASSLVLSGGVNNEQFF | TGTGCCAGCAGCTTAGTCTTGAGCGGGGGGGTCAACAATGAGCAGTTCTTC
TRBJ1-2 | TRBD1 | TRBV5-4 | . | CASSLARGTGGEPNYGYTF | TGTGCCAGCAGCTTGGCCAGGGGGACAGGGGGAGAACCTAACTATGGCTACACCTTC
TRBJ1-1 | . | TRBV5-1 | . | CASSLGPEGRSEAFF | TGCGCCAGCAGCTTGGGCCCCGAGGGGAGATCTGAAGCTTTCTTT
TRBJ2-7 | . | TRBV6-5 | . | CASSDDRHEQYF | TGTGCCAGCAGTGATGACCGGCACGAGCAGTACTTC
TRBJ2-7 | . | TRBV11-2 | . | CASSSLRYSYEQYF | TGTGCCAGCAGCTCTCTGCGCTACTCCTACGAGCAGTACTTC
TRBJ2-2 | TRBD1 | TRBV11-1 | . | CASSLVGQVANTGELFF | TGTGCCAGCAGCTTAGTGGGACAGGTCGCGAACACCGGGGAGCTGTTTTTT
TRBJ2-3 | . | TRBV6-6 | few | CASSAQGYADTQYF | TGTGCCAGCAGCGCGCAGGGGTACGCGGATACGCAGTATTTT
TRBJ1-4 | TRBD1 | TRBV6-6 | . | CASRRQGYNEKLFF | TGTGCCAGCAGAAGACAGGGGTATAATGAAAAACTGTTTTTT
TRBJ1-2 | TRBD1 | TRBV30 | . | CAWVNPGQGPGGYGYTF | TGTGCCTGGGTGAATCCGGGACAGGGACCCGGGGGCTATGGCTACACCTTC
TRBJ1-2 | . | TRBV6-6 | . | CASSPQGNYGYTF | TGTGCCAGCAGTCCCCAGGGGAACTATGGCTACACCTTC
TRBJ2-6 | TRBD1 | TRBV7-9 | once | CASSYPRTGHLGGANVLTF | TGTGCCAGCAGCTACCCCAGGACAGGGCACCTGGGGGGGGCCAACGTCCTGACTTTC
TRBJ1-5 | . | TRBV7-2 | . | CASSLAQQQPQHF | TGTGCCAGCAGCCTCGCTCAACAACAGCCCCAGCATTTT
TRBJ1-2 | . | TRBV29-1 | . | CSAGSTGFRTYGYTF | TGCAGCGCCGGAAGTACAGGATTTCGAACCTATGGCTACACCTTC
TRBJ2-7 | TRBD1 | TRBV6-5 | . | CASSERGQAYEQYF | TGTGCCAGCAGTGAAAGGGGACAGGCCTACGAGCAGTACTTC
TRBJ2-7 | TRBD2 | TRBV7-8 | . | CASSHKASGVRYEQYF | TGTGCCAGCAGCCACAAAGCTAGCGGGGTAAGGTACGAGCAGTACTTC
TRBJ1-1 | . | TRBV6-1 | few | CASSEIYTEAFF | TGTGCCAGCAGTGAAATTTACACTGAAGCTTTCTTT
TRBJ2-5 | . | TRBV6-5 | . | CASRPPGTWETQYF | TGTGCCAGCAGACCCCCCGGGACCTGGGAGACCCAGTACTTC
TRBJ2-1 | . | TRBV7-2 | . | CASSLAAGAEYNEQFF | TGTGCCAGCAGCTTAGCCGCGGGGGCCGAATACAATGAGCAGTTCTTC
TRBJ1-5 | . | TRBV11-2 | . | CASSQDRNQPQHF | TGTGCCAGCAGCCAAGACAGGAATCAGCCCCAGCATTTT
TRBJ1-4 | TRBD1 | TRBV7-9 | . | CASSLQGGVEKLFF | TGTGCCAGCAGCTTGCAGGGGGGCGTAGAAAAACTGTTTTTT
TRBJ1-1 | TRBD1 | TRBV2 | . | CASSKPGQGVHEAFF | TGTGCCAGCAGTAAACCGGGACAGGGGGTCCATGAAGCTTTCTTT
TRBJ1-1 | . | TRBV27 | . | CASSWARADTEAFF | TGTGCCAGCAGTTGGGCAAGGGCAGACACTGAAGCTTTCTTT
TRBJ2-3 | . | TRBV5-4 | . | CASSSGPTSTDTQYF | TGTGCCAGCAGCTCCGGGCCAACTAGCACAGATACGCAGTATTTT
TRBJ1-1 | . | TRBV6-1 | . | CASSVESAGGRTEAFF | TGTGCCAGCAGTGTGGAGTCAGCGGGAGGTCGGACTGAAGCTTTCTTT
TRBJ1-6 | . | TRBV11-2 | . | CASSLEPGWSPLHF | TGTGCCAGCAGCTTAGAGCCGGGGTGGTCACCCCTCCACTTT
TRBJ2-4 | . | TRBV30 | . | CAWSVNKNIQYF | TGTGCCTGGAGTGTGAACAAAAACATTCAGTACTTC
TRBJ2-1 | . | TRBV5-1 | . | CASNIMEAGTNEQFF | TGCGCCAGCAATATCATGGAAGCGGGGACAAATGAGCAGTTCTTC
TRBJ1-5 | . | TRBV5-1 | . | CASNLREGGQPQHF | TGCGCCAGCAACCTCAGGGAGGGCGGTCAGCCCCAGCATTTT
TRBJ1-2 | TRBD1 | TRBV5-1 | . | CASSLVAGGLHGYTF | TGCGCCAGCAGCTTGGTTGCAGGGGGCTTACATGGCTACACCTTC
TRBJ2-7 | . | TRBV11-2 | . | CASSLGTGDSYEQYF | TGTGCCAGCAGCTTAGGAACAGGCGACTCCTACGAGCAGTACTTC
TRBJ1-5 | TRBD1 | TRBV6-1 | . | CASRATGGGQPQHF | TGTGCCAGCAGGGCGACAGGGGGAGGACAGCCCCAGCATTTT
TRBJ1-5 | TRBD1 | TRBV19 | . | CASSHRDREFNQPQHF | TGTGCCAGTAGCCACCGGGACAGGGAGTTCAATCAGCCCCAGCATTTT
TRBJ2-3 | . | TRBV19 | once | CASSPLAGARTDTQYF | TGTGCCAGTAGTCCACTGGCGGGGGCCCGCACAGATACGCAGTATTTT
TRBJ2-2 | . | TRBV5-8 | . | CASSLSGRRLGTGELFF | TGTGCCAGCAGCTTGTCCGGCCGCCGCCTGGGCACCGGGGAGCTGTTTTTT
TRBJ1-1 | . | TRBV10-3 | once | CAIRGDTEAFF | TGTGCCATCAGGGGTGACACTGAAGCTTTCTTT
TRBJ1-2 | TRBD1 | TRBV27 | . | CASSSGGGYTF | TGTGCCAGCAGTTCAGGGGGAGGCTACACCTTC
TRBJ1-5 | . | TRBV6-6 | . | CASRIRTDSNQPQHF | TGTGCCAGCAGGATCCGGACAGATAGCAATCAGCCCCAGCATTTT
TRBJ2-3 | . | TRBV2 | . | CASSDLRTDTQYF | TGTGCCAGCAGTGACCTTCGCACAGATACGCAGTATTTT
TRBJ1-1 | TRBD1 | TRBV6-4 | . | CASRPNPTGTAEAFF | TGTGCCAGCAGACCCAACCCGACAGGGACGGCTGAAGCTTTCTTT
TRBJ2-7 | TRBD1 | TRBV10-2 | . | CACARTGKYEQYF | TGCGCCTGCGCCCGGACAGGGAAATACGAGCAGTACTTC
TRBJ2-1 | . | TRBV6-4 | . | CASSDLNEQFF | TGTGCCAGCAGTGACCTCAATGAGCAGTTCTTC
TRBJ1-5 | . | TRBV2 | . | CASSASSTNQPQHF | TGTGCCAGCAGTGCATCGTCCACCAATCAGCCCCAGCATTTT
TRBJ1-3 | . | TRBV7-9 | . | CASSLASVGNTIYF | TGTGCCAGCAGCTTAGCCAGCGTTGGAAACACCATATATTTT
TRBJ2-1 | TRBD1 | TRBV11-2 | . | CASSFPLQGALNEQFF | TGTGCCAGCAGCTTCCCTCTACAGGGGGCGCTTAATGAGCAGTTCTTC
TRBJ2-1 | . | TRBV27 | few | CASSSGGATYNEQFF | TGTGCCAGCAGTTCGGGCGGGGCGACCTACAATGAGCAGTTCTTC